This TCR beta chain originates from a study of blood T cells in healthy people across ages. With a J-beta primer mix and a sample-barcoded 5' primer, a second PCR ran about 6 to 11 cycles. TCRdb itself ran the 5' RACE reads through MiXCR, one entry per CDR3 protein. The sample holds roughly 700,000 distinct CDR3 sequences, roughly 25% seen once. This clonotype occurred a few times. The CDR3 has 12 residues. CDR1 KGHDR and CDR2 SFDVKD come from the germline V gene. V was shortened by 8 bases and J by 5 bases, with 8 bases between the two germline ends. These data were likewise used in another study, on T cells of mothers and their children.

Sequencing was done on a sample of blood. J is TRBJ2-2 and V is TRBV24-1, with D perhaps TRBD2 (5 bases). The TCR comes from a boy younger than 18 in good health. The CDR3 here is CATNGKTGELFF. DNA for the CDR3: TGTGCCACCAACGGGAAGACCGGGGAGCTGTTTTTT.